A single sample gave rise to the 8 T cell receptor beta chains below, sequenced in a study of T cells after yellow fever vaccination. Using its own MiXCR run on the 5' RACE reads, TCRdb lists one record per CDR3 protein. The repertoire holds 70,000 or so distinct CDR3 sequences, 5.5% to 7.5% seen once, with 2.2% in the top ten. The input for sequencing was CD4+ T cells sorted from PBMCs, taken more than 13 days after the first yellow fever vaccination. Receptors originate from a young man who received the YFV17D yellow fever vaccine.

This clonotype has a count of ten or more. The chain is built from TRBV7-8 and TRBJ1-6, with no clear D. The germline V and J ends were trimmed by 2 bases and 0 bases, with 8 bases remaining between them. The CDR3 runs to 16 residues. The germline gives CDR1 SGHVS, CDR2 FQNEAQ. The CDR3 sequence: CASSLSTSSYNSPLHF. The CDR3 region has the DNA TGTGCCAGCAGCTTATCCACGAGCTCCTATAATTCACCCCTCCACTTT.

This clonotype was seen at least ten times. The chain links TRBV7-2 to TRBJ2-1, with 8 bases aligning to TRBD2. The germline V gene encodes CDR1 SGHTA and CDR2 FQGNSA. Unmatched junction bases numbered 5, after V lost 3 bases and J lost 4 bases. The CDR3 is made up of 15 amino acids. The CDR3 loop is CASSLGAGVYNEQFF. DNA for the CDR3: TGTGCCAGCAGCTTGGGAGCGGGGGTGTACAATGAGCAGTTCTTC.

This clonotype has ten or more counts. This chain connects TRBV2 to TRBJ2-5; TRBD2 matches at 10 bases. The CDR3 loop spans 15 amino acids. The germline gives CDR1 SNHLY, CDR2 FYNNEI. The V segment lost 4 bases and the J segment 6 bases; nucleotides outside the gene matches: 8. CDR3 sequence (DNA): TGTGCCAGCAGTGTGGGCGAGCGGGGGGGCCAGACCCAGTACTTC. Protein: CASSVGERGGQTQYF.

The chain recombines TRBV20-1 with TRBJ1-6, with no clear D. V dropped 5 bases and J dropped 1 base, with 27 bases sitting between them. CDR1 DFQATT and CDR2 SNEGSKA come from the germline V gene (reference sequence). The CDR3 runs to 20 residues. Here the CDR3 reads CSAQMGNSRSYRSYNSPLHF. The CDR3 DNA reads TGCAGTGCTCAGATGGGGAACAGCCGTAGTTATAGGTCCTATAATTCACCCCTCCACTTT.

Many counts were recorded for this clonotype. The chain joins TRBV7-2 to TRBJ1-4, with 10 bases lining up with TRBD1. Germline V gene sequence: CDR1 SGHTA, CDR2 FQGNSA. The CDR3 sequence is 13 residues long. This CDR3 is CATRGTGDEKLFF. CDR3 DNA: TGTGCGACCAGGGGGACAGGGGACGAAAAACTGTTTTTT.

The rearrangement links TRBV7-9 to TRBJ1-4, with D perhaps matching TRBD1 (5 bases). The length of the CDR3 is 12 residues. Germline V CDR1 and CDR2: SEHNR, FQNEAQ (reference sequence). With 5 bases removed from V and 8 bases from J, the gap between germline ends came to 9 bases. DNA for the CDR3: TGTGCCAGCAGCCCCCAGGGAGAAAAACTGTTTTTT. It specifies CASSPQGEKLFF.

There are many counts of this clonotype. The chain couples TRBV5-5 to TRBJ2-3, with D maybe TRBD1 (6 bases). CDR3 length equals 15 residues. Germline CDR1 and CDR2: SGHKS and YYEKEE (reference sequence). Trimming took 4 bases from V and 1 from J, leaving 13 bases between them. CDR3 sequence reads: CASSVLRTGTDTQYF. The CDR3 nucleotides are TGTGCCAGCAGCGTGCTAAGGACAGGCACAGATACGCAGTATTTT.

This clonotype was seen repeatedly, ten times or more. V gene TRBV18 combines with J gene TRBJ2-3; the match to TRBD2 covers 8 bases. The germline V gene has CDR1 KGHSH and CDR2 LQKENI. Trimming cost V 6 bases and J 6 bases; bases outside gene matches: 20. The CDR3 runs to 18 residues. The DNA for the CDR3 is TGTGCCAGCTCCCCCTATGGCGGGGGGCCGCTCGGAGCGGATACGCAGTATTTT. Protein sequence: CASSPYGGGPLGADTQYF.